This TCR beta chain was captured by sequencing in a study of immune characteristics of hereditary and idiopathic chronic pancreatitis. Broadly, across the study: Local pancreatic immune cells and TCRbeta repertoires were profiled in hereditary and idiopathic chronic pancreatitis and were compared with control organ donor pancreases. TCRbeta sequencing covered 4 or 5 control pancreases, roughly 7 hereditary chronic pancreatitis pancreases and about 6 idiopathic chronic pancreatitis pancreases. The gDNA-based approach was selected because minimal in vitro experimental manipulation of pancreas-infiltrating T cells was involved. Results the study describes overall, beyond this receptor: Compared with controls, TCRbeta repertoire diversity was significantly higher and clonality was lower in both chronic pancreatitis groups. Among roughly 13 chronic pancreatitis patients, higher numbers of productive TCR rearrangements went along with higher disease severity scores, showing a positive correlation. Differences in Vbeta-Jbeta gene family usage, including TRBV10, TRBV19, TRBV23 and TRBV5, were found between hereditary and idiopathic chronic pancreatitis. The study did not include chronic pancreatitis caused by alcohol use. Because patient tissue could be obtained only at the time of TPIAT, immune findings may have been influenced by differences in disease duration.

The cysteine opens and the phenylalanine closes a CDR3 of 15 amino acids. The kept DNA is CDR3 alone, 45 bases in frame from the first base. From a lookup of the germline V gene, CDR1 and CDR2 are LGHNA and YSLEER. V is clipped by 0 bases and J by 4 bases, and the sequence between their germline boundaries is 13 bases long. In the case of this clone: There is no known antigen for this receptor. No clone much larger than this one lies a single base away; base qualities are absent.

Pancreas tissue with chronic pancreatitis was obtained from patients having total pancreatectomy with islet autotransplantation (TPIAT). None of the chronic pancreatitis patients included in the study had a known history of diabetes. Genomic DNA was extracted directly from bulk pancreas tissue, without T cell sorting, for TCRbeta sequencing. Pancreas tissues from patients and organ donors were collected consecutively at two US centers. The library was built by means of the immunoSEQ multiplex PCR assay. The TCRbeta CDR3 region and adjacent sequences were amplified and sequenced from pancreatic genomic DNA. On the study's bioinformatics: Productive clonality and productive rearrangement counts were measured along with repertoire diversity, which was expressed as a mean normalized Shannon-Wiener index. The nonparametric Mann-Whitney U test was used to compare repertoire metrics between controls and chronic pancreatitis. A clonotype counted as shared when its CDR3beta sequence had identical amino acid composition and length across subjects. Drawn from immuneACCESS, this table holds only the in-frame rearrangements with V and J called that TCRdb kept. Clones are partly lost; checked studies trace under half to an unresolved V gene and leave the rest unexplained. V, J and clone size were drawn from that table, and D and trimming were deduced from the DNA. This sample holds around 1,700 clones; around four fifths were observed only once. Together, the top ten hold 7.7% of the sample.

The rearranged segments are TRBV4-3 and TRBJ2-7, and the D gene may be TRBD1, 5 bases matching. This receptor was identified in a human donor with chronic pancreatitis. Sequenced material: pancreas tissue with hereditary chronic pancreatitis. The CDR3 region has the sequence CASSQDRGYGYEQYF. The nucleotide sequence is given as TGCGCCAGCAGCCAAGATAGGGGTTACGGTTACGAGCAGTACTTC.